This TCR beta chain was identified during a study of tissue T cells after allogeneic stem cell transplantation. About this clone: Its matching antigen is unknown. Gene names are mouse gene names. The CDR3 is cut off 1 residue early in the read; its end comes from the germline J gene.

The V gene's germline CDR1 is FNHDT and CDR2 SITEND (reference sequence). Losses at the gene ends were 4 bases for V and 3 bases for J; bases not matched to a gene: 6. This CDR3 has 14 residues. Assay: immunoSEQ multiplex PCR; the TCRdb copy retains only in-frame clones and omits some. The data show about 21,000 clones, 72% seen once. Study-wide findings and caveats: Few T cell clones were shared across patients, but motif clusters showed tissue-specific shared signatures. Only a limited share of tissue TCRs appeared in blood or spleen.

The sample taken for sequencing was spleen. This sequence originates from a female BALB/c mouse in good health. MHC haplotype here: H2-d. The gene calls are TRBV19 and TRBJ1-2; 7 nucleotides agree with TRBD1. The part of the CDR3 DNA that was read is TGTGCCAGCAGTCCGACAGGGAGGGACTCCGACTACACC. Amino acid sequence: CASSPTGRDSDYT. The entire CDR3 protein reads CASSPTGRDSDYTF.